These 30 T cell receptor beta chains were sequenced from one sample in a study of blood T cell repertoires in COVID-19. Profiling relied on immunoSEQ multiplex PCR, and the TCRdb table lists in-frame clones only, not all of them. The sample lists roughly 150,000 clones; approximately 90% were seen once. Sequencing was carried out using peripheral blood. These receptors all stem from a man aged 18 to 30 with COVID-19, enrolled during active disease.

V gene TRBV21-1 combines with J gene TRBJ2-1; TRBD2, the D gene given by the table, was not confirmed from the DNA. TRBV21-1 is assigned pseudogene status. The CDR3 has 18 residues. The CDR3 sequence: CASSKDPTSGRNYNEQFF. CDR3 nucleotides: TGTGCCAGCAGCAAAGACCCGACTAGCGGGAGGAACTACAATGAGCAGTTCTTC.

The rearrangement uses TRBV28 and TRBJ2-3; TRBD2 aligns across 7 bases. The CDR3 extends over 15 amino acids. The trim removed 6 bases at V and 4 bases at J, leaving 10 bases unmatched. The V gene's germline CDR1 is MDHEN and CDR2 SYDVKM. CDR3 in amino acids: CASSPLGLDSDTQYF. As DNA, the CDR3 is TGTGCCAGCAGCCCACTCGGACTAGACTCAGATACGCAGTATTTT.

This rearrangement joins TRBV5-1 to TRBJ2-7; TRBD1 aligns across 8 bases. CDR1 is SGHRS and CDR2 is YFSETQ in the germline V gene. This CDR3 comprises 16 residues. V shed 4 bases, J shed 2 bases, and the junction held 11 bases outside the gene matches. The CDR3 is CASSRGTGTGPYEQYF. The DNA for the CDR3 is TGCGCCAGCAGCCGCGGTACCGGGACAGGTCCCTACGAGCAGTACTTC.

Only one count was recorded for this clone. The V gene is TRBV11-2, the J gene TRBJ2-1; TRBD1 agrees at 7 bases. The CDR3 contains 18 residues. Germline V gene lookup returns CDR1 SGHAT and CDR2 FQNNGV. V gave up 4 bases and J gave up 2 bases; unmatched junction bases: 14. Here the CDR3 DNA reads TGTGCCAGCAGCTCACCAAGTCGACAGGGCTCAACCTACAATGAGCAGTTCTTC. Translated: CASSSPSRQGSTYNEQFF.

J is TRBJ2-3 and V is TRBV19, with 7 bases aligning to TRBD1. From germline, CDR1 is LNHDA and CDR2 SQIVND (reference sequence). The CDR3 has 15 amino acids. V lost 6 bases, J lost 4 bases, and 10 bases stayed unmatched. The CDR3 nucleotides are TGTGCCAGTAGACCCGACAGGGATCAGGCAGATACGCAGTATTTT. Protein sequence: CASRPDRDQADTQYF.

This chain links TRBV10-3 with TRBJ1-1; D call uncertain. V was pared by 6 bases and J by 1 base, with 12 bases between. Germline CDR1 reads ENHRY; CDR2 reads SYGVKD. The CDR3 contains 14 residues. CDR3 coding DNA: TGTGCCATCAGCCCCTCGTCGAGGAACACTGAAGCTTTCTTT. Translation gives CAISPSSRNTEAFF.

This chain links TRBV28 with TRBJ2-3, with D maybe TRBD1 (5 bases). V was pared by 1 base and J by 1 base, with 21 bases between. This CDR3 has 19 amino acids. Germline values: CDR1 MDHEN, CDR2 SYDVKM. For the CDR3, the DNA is TGTGCCAGCAGTTTATTACGGACACCTCTTTTTTCCCGCACAGATACGCAGTATTTT. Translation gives CASSLLRTPLFSRTDTQYF.

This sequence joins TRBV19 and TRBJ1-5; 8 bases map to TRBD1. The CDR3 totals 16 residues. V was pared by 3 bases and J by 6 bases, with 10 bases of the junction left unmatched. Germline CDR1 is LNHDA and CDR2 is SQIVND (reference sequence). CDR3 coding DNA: TGTGCCAGTAGTATCCCCCAGGGGGCGAAGGGTCAGCCCCAGCATTTT. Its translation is CASSIPQGAKGQPQHF.

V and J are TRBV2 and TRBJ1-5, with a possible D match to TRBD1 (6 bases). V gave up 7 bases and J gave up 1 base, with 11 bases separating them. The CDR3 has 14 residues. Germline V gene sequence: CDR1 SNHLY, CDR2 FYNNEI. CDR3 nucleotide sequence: TGTGCCAGCATGAGCAGGGGAAGCAATCAGCCCCAGCATTTT. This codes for CASMSRGSNQPQHF.

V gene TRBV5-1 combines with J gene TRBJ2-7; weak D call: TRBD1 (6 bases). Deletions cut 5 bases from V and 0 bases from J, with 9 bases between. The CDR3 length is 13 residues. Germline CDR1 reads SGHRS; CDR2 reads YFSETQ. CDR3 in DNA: TGCGCCAGCAGTATGGACAGCTCCTACGAGCAGTACTTC. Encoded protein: CASSMDSSYEQYF.

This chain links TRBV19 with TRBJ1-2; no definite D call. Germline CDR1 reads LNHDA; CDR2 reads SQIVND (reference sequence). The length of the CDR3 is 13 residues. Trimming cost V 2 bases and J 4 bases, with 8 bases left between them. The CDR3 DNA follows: TGTGCCAGTAGTATATCCCAGTTCTATGGCTACACCTTC. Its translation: CASSISQFYGYTF.

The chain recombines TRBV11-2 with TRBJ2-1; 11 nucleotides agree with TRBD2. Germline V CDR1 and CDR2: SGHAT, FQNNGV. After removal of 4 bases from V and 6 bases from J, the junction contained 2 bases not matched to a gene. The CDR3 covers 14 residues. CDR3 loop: CASSSGTSGNEQFF. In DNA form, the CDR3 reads TGTGCCAGCAGCTCCGGGACTAGCGGCAATGAGCAGTTCTTC.

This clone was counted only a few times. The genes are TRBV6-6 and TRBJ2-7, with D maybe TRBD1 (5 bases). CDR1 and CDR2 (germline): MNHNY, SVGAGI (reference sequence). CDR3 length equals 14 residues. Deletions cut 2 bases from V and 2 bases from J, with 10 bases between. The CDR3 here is CASSYPGRAYEQYF. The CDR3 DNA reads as TGTGCCAGCAGTTACCCGGGCAGGGCCTACGAGCAGTACTTC.

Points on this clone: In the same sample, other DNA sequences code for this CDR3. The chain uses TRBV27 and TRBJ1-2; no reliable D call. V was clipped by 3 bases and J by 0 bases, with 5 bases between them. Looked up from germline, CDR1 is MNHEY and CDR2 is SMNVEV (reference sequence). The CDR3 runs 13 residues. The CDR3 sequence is CASSLSANYGYTF. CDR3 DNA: TGTGCCAGCAGTTTGTCAGCTAACTATGGCTACACCTTC.

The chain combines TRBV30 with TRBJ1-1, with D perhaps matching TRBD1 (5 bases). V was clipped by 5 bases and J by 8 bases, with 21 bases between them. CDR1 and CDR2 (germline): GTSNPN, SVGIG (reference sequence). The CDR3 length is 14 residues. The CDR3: CAWGRGVPRGEAFF. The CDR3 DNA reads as TGTGCCTGGGGGCGGGGAGTTCCGAGGGGAGAAGCTTTCTTT.

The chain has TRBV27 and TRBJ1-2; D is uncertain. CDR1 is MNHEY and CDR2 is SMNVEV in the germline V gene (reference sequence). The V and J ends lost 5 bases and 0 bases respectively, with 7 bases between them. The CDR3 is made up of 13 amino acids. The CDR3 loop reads CASSISANYGYTF. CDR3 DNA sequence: TGTGCCAGCAGTATCTCCGCTAACTATGGCTACACCTTC.

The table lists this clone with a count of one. This chain's CDR3 is CASSLDPQHASSYEQYF. The DNA of the CDR3 is TGTGCCAGCAGCTTAGATCCCCAACACGCAAGCTCCTACGAGCAGTACTTC. The chain links TRBV11-2 to TRBJ2-7; D call uncertain. The CDR3 is 17 amino acids. V lost 0 bases to trimming and J lost 0 bases, with 15 bases between them. The germline gives CDR1 SGHAT, CDR2 FQNNGV.

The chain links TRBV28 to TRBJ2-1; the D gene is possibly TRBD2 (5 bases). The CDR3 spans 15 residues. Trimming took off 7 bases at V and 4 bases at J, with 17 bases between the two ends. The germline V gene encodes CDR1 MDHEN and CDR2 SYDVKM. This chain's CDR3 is CASTRTLGLYNEQFF. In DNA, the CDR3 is TGTGCCAGCACCCGGACTTTGGGGTTATACAATGAGCAGTTCTTC. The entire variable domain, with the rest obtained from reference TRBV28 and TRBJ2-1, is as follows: DVKVTQSSRYLVKRTGEKVFLECVQDMDHENMFWYRQDPGLGLRLIYFSYDVKMKEKGDIPEGYSVSREKKERFSLILESASTNQTSMYLCASTRTLGLYNEQFFGPGTRLTVL.

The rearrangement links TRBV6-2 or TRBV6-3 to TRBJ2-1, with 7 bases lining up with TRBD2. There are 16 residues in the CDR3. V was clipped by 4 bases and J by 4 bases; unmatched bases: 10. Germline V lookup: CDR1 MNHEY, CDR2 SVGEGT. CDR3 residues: CASSSPSSGTYNEQFF. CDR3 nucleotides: TGTGCCAGCAGTTCCCCATCTAGCGGTACTTACAATGAGCAGTTCTTC.

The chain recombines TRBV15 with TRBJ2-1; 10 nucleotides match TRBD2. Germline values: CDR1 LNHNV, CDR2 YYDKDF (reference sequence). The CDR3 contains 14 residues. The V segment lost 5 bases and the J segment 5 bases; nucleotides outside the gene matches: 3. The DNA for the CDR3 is TGTGCCACCAGCCCGGGACTAGCGAACAATGAGCAGTTCTTC. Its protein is CATSPGLANNEQFF.

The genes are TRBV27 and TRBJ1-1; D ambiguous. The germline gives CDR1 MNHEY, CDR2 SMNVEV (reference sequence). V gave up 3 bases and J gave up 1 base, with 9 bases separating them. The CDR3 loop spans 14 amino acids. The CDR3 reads CASSFSGENTEAFF. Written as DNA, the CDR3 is TGTGCCAGCAGTTTCAGCGGAGAGAACACTGAAGCTTTCTTT.

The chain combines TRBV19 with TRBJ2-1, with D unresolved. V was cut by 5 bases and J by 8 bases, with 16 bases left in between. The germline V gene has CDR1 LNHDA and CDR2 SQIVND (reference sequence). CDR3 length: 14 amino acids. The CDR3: CASSYQAGIYEQFF. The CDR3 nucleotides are TGTGCCAGTAGTTACCAGGCCGGAATATATGAGCAGTTCTTC.

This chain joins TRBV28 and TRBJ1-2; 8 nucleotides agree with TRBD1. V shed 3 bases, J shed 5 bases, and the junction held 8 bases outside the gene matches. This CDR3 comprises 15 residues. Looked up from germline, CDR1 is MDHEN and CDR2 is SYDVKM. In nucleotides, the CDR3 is TGTGCCAGCAGTTTTAGGCAGGGGGCTAGGTATGGCTACACCTTC. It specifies CASSFRQGARYGYTF.

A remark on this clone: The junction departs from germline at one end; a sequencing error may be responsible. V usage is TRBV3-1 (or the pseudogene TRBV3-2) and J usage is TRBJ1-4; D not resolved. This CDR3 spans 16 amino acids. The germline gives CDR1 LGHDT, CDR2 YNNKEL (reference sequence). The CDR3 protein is CASSQDWRDGNEKLLF. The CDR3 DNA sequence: TGTGCCAGCAGCCAAGATTGGAGGGATGGTAATGAAAAACTGCTTTTT.

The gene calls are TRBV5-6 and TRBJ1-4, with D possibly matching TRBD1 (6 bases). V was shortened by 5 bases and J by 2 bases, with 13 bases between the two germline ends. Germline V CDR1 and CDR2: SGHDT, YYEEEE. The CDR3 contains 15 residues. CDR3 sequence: CASSYTGRTNEKLFF. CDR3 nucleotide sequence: TGTGCCAGCAGTTATACAGGGCGGACTAATGAAAAACTGTTTTTT.

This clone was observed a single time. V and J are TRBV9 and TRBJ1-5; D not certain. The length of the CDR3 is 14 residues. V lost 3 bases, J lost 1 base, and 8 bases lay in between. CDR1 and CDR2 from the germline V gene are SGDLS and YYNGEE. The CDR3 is CASSEGVSNQPQHF. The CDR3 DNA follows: TGTGCCAGCAGCGAAGGAGTAAGCAATCAGCCCCAGCATTTT.

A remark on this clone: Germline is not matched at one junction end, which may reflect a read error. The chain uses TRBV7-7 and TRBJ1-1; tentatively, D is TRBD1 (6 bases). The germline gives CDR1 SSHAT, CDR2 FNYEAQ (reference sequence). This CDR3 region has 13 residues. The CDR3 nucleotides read TGTGCTAGCAGCCAGACAGGGAACACTGAAGCTTTCTTT. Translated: CASSQTGNTEAFF.

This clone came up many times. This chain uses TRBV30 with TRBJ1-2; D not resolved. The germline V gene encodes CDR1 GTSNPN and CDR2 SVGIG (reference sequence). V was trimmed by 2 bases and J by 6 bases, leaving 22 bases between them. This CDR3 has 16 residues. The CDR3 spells CAWSFMRASYQDGYTF. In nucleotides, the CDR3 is TGTGCCTGGAGTTTTATGAGGGCGTCTTATCAAGATGGCTACACCTTC.

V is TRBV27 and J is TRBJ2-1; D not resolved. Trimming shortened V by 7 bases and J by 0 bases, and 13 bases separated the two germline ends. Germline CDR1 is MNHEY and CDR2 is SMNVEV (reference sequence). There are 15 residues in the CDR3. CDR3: CASILQYSSYNEQFF. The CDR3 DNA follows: TGTGCCAGCATTCTACAGTATAGCTCCTACAATGAGCAGTTCTTC.

CDR3 coding DNA: TGTGCCAGCACTCGACCGGACAGGGAGGCAGATACGCAGTATTTT. It specifies CASTRPDREADTQYF. The chain combines TRBV6-5 with TRBJ2-3, with TRBD1 matching over 8 bases. With V trimmed by 7 bases and J by 4 bases, 10 bases remained unmatched. Germline V CDR1 and CDR2: MNHEY, SVGAGI. This CDR3 is 15 amino acids long.